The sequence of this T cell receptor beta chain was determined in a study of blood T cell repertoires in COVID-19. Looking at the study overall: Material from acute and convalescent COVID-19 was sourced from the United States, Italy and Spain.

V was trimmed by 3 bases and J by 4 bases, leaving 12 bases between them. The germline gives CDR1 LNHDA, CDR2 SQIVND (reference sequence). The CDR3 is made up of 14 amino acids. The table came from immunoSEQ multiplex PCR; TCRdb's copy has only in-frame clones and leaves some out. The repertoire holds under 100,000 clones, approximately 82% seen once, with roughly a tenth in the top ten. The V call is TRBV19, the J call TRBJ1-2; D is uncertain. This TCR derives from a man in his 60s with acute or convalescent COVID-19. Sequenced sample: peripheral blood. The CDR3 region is CASSIATEVYGYTF. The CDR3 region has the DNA TGTGCCAGTAGTATCGCGACTGAGGTCTATGGCTACACCTTC.